This is a list of T cell receptor beta chains from one sample in a study of blood T cell repertoires in COVID-19. Produced via immunoSEQ multiplex PCR; TCRdb's table is partial and in-frame only. Of over 150,000 clones in the sample, about 85% were seen once. The sample taken for sequencing was peripheral blood. All receptors come from a woman aged 80 or over with COVID-19, enrolled during active disease. CDR3s include the opening cysteine and the closing phenylalanine or tryptophan.

V	J	CDR3
TRBV6-5	TRBJ2-1	CASSHRDWGYNEQFF
TRBV7-9	TRBJ1-5	CASSLSGDQPQHF
TRBV6-1	TRBJ1-4	CASSPRATNEKLFF
TRBV15	TRBJ1-5	CATSRTGTPDQPQHF
TRBV5-1	TRBJ2-1	CASSLALAGVGVGFF
TRBV20-1	TRBJ1-1	CSASQGDMNTEAFF
TRBV2	TRBJ1-6	CASSELGTSYNSPLHF
TRBV27	TRBJ1-4	CASRTQGAGEKLFF
TRBV11-2	TRBJ1-4	CASSLGGSRNEKLFF
TRBV15	TRBJ2-5	CATSSELALLGTQYF
TRBV7-6	TRBJ2-7	CASSPSPPGTSWTEQYF
TRBV7-2	TRBJ2-5	CASRTTGGTLETQYF
TRBV10-2	TRBJ1-1	CASSIGSVNTEAFF
TRBV5-1	TRBJ1-4	CASSLAGNTFEKLFF
TRBV7-9	TRBJ2-7	CASSLMSAIYEQYF
TRBV18	TRBJ2-7	CASSPSTSANYEQYF
TRBV27	TRBJ1-6	CASRNQAPSYNSPLHF
TRBV12-5	TRBJ2-3	CASGLGEGLTDTQYF
TRBV6-5	TRBJ1-2	CASSYNGGVRGGYTF
TRBV28	TRBJ2-5	CASERGWQETQYF
TRBV7-9	TRBJ1-1	CASSLGGQGTEAFF
TRBV2	TRBJ1-6	CASSGRGDNSPLHF
TRBV19	TRBJ1-2	CASSMAGLMNYGYTF
TRBV3-1/TRBV3-2	TRBJ1-2	CASSQTSYGYTF
TRBV27	TRBJ2-7	CASSLSAGPSYEQYF
TRBV20-1	TRBJ1-4	CSASSATNEKLFF
TRBV5-1	TRBJ2-2	CASSLVPIAVTGELFF
TRBV25-1	TRBJ1-2	CASSIEGDRGGYGYTF
TRBV11-1	TRBJ2-7	CASSLAGTEPIHEQYF